This entry lists 23 T cell receptor beta chains sequenced from one sample in a study of beta chain features in type 1 diabetes. No antigens are known for them. General study points: Shorter TCRB CDR3s, moderately but significantly so, marked every one of the four CD4+ subsets in Type 1 diabetes patients.

Of the isolated RNA, all was reverse transcribed, and so the sequenced material was expressed TCRB transcripts. The data were produced by immunoSEQ multiplex PCR, yet TCRdb's version contains in-frame clones alone and is incomplete. The top ten hold approximately 0.011% of the sample, which has 330,000 or so clones, around an eighth seen once. Sample: naive CD4+ T cells from blood. The source of these receptors is a woman aged 18-29 years with type 1 diabetes.

Worth noting for this clone: Distinct nucleotide sequences in the sample also encode this CDR3. The chain links TRBV30 to TRBJ1-1; D unclear. Trimming took 5 bases from V and 5 from J, leaving 6 bases between them. The CDR3 sequence is 10 residues long. Germline CDR1 GTSNPN, CDR2 SVGIG (reference sequence). The CDR3 DNA is TGTGCCTGGTCCCGTACTGAAGCTTTCTTT. Translating gives CAWSRTEAFF. The whole variable domain, remainder taken from reference TRBV30 and TRBJ1-1, is SQTIHQWPATLVQPVGSPLSLECTVEGTSNPNLYWYRQAAGRGLQLLFYSVGIGQISSEVPQNLSASRPQDRQFILSSKKLLLSDSGFYLCAWSRTEAFFGQGTRLTVV.

This clone has just a few counts. This chain joins TRBV15 and TRBJ2-7, with D uncertain. Per the germline V gene, CDR1 is LNHNV and CDR2 is YYDKDF (reference sequence). V lost 1 base, J lost 4 bases, and 5 bases lay in between. The CDR3 contains 12 residues. For the CDR3, the DNA is TGTGCCACCAGCAGAGCAAATTACGAGCAGTACTTC. Protein: CATSRANYEQYF.

This clone was seen a few times. The chain combines TRBV6-6 with TRBJ2-5; TRBD1 is a possible D gene (6 bases). The CDR3 totals 15 residues. The V gene's germline CDR1 is MNHNY and CDR2 SVGAGI (reference sequence). V was pared by 5 bases and J by 5 bases, with 18 bases between. CDR3 residues: CASSGSAGVVETQYF. DNA of the CDR3: TGTGCCAGCAGTGGCTCGGCAGGGGTAGTGGAGACCCAGTACTTC.

This clone was observed a few times. The CDR3 bases are TGTGCCAGTATGAGTAGCGGGAGGGTTGGCGAGCAGTACTTC. As protein: CASMSSGRVGEQYF. The chain employs TRBV19 and TRBJ2-7; 11 bases match TRBD2. CDR1 is LNHDA, CDR2 SQIVND, per germline (reference sequence). V trimming: 7 bases; J trimming: 6 bases; junction bases outside the gene matches: 8. The CDR3 consists of 14 residues. Drawing the rest from reference TRBV19 and TRBJ2-7, the complete variable domain is DGGITQSPKYLFRKEGQNVTLSCEQNLNHDAMYWYRQDPGQGLRLIYYSQIVNDFQKGDIAEGYSVSREKKESFPLTVTSAQKNPTAFYLCASMSSGRVGEQYFGPGTRLTVT.

This clone occurred a few times. V and J are TRBV29-1 and TRBJ2-7; 12 nucleotides line up with TRBD2. This CDR3 is built from 14 residues. CDR1 SQVTM and CDR2 ANQGSEA come from the germline V gene. V dropped 6 bases and J dropped 7; count of bases not matched to a gene: 10. Here the CDR3 reads CSVALLAGGGEQYF. The DNA for the CDR3 is TGCAGCGTCGCCTTACTAGCGGGAGGAGGTGAGCAGTACTTC.

The rearrangement uses TRBV30 and TRBJ2-5; no definite D call. V lost 0 bases and J lost 3, with 8 bases in between. Per germline, CDR1 GTSNPN and CDR2 SVGIG (reference sequence). This CDR3 is built from 13 residues. This CDR3 reads CAWSVSGKETQYF. CDR3 DNA sequence: TGTGCCTGGAGTGTTTCCGGTAAAGAGACCCAGTACTTC. Full variable domain (outside the CDR3, taken from reference TRBV30 and TRBJ2-5): SQTIHQWPATLVQPVGSPLSLECTVEGTSNPNLYWYRQAAGRGLQLLFYSVGIGQISSEVPQNLSASRPQDRQFILSSKKLLLSDSGFYLCAWSVSGKETQYFGPGTRLLVL.

The CDR3 coding sequence is TGTGCCAGCACAGTGCCTAGGTTAGATCAGCCCCAGCATTTT. Encoded protein: CASTVPRLDQPQHF. The chain employs TRBV28 and TRBJ1-5; D is undetermined. From germline, CDR1 is MDHEN and CDR2 SYDVKM. V gave up 7 bases and J gave up 5 bases, with 15 bases separating them. The CDR3 totals 14 residues. The full variable domain, rest sourced from reference TRBV28 and TRBJ1-5, is DVKVTQSSRYLVKRTGEKVFLECVQDMDHENMFWYRQDPGLGLRLIYFSYDVKMKEKGDIPEGYSVSREKKERFSLILESASTNQTSMYLCASTVPRLDQPQHFGDGTRLSIL.

The rearrangement uses TRBV19 and TRBJ2-2; D is uncertain. Trimming stripped 10 bases from V and 4 bases from J, with 16 bases between. Per germline, CDR1 LNHDA and CDR2 SQIVND (reference sequence). The CDR3 length is 14 residues. Here the CDR3 reads CATYENTPTGELFF. CDR3 DNA sequence: TGTGCCACTTATGAGAATACCCCCACCGGGGAGCTGTTTTTT.

The gene calls are TRBV29-1 and TRBJ2-1, with 12 nucleotides matching TRBD2. Germline trimming cut 7 bases from V and 8 bases from J; bases unmatched to any gene: 6. This CDR3 is 13 amino acids long. Germline assignment: CDR1 SQVTM and CDR2 ANQGSEA. The CDR3 reads CSGGLAGYDEQFF. The CDR3 region has the DNA TGCAGCGGTGGACTAGCGGGATATGATGAGCAGTTCTTC.

This clone was counted a few times. The chain links TRBV4-2 to TRBJ2-6, with D tentatively TRBD1 (5 bases). This CDR3 contains 16 residues. V lost 0 bases, J lost 3 bases, and 9 bases lay in between. CDR1 is LGHNA, CDR2 YNFKEQ, per germline. CDR3 region: CASSQEPRDGANVLTF. The CDR3 DNA reads TGTGCCAGCAGCCAAGAACCCAGGGATGGGGCCAACGTCCTGACTTTC.

This clone was observed a handful of times. The gene calls are TRBV7-9 and TRBJ2-7; D gene uncertain. From germline, CDR1 is SEHNR and CDR2 FQNEAQ (reference sequence). This CDR3 is 15 amino acids long. Trimming removed 5 bases at V and 2 bases at J, with 16 bases between. In nucleotides, the CDR3 is TGTGCCAGCAGCATTCTTCTAGATACCCCCTACGAGCAGTACTTC. Encoded protein: CASSILLDTPYEQYF. The whole variable domain, filled in from reference TRBV7-9 and TRBJ2-7, reads DTGVSQNPRHKITKRGQNVTFRCDPISEHNRLYWYRQTLGQGPEFLTYFQNEAQLEKSRLLSDRFSAERPKGSFSTLEIQRTEQGDSAMYLCASSILLDTPYEQYFGPGTRLTVT.

The table lists this clone with a few counts. The chain couples TRBV9 to TRBJ2-5, with TRBD2 matching over 7 bases. With 4 bases clipped from V and 1 base from J, the junction kept 4 bases outside the gene matches. The CDR3 spans 14 residues. Germline V gene sequence: CDR1 SGDLS, CDR2 YYNGEE. CDR3 sequence (DNA): TGTGCCAGCAGCCTCTCTAGCGGCCAAGAGACCCAGTACTTC. Translated, it gives CASSLSSGQETQYF.

This clone was detected only a few times. The chain links TRBV28 to TRBJ2-7; TRBD1 matches 11 bases. In germline, CDR1 is MDHEN, CDR2 SYDVKM. This CDR3 has 15 residues. The V and J ends lost 5 bases and 3 bases, in that order; junction bases with no gene match: 6. The CDR3: CASSTPGQGDYEQYF. In nucleotides, the CDR3 is TGTGCCAGCAGTACACCGGGACAGGGGGACTACGAGCAGTACTTC.

The genes are TRBV30 and TRBJ1-2; D remains ambiguous. Germline lookup yields CDR1 GTSNPN and CDR2 SVGIG (reference sequence). Trimming took 0 bases from V and 8 from J, leaving 10 bases between them. CDR3 length equals 12 residues. The CDR3 loop reads CAWSVLGPGYTF. CDR3 DNA: TGTGCCTGGAGTGTACTAGGTCCGGGCTACACCTTC.

This clone showed up just a few times. This chain links TRBV7-3 with TRBJ2-4, with D perhaps TRBD1 (5 bases). Trimming took off 6 bases at V and 9 bases at J, with 15 bases between the two ends. Per germline, CDR1 SGHTA and CDR2 FQGTGA. This CDR3 has 13 residues. Here the CDR3 DNA reads TGTGCCAGCAGTCAAGGGGTCAATAGCATTCAGTACTTC. Translated: CASSQGVNSIQYF.

DNA for the CDR3: TGCAGCGCCTTGGGGGGAGAGACCCAGTACTTC. This sequence encodes CSALGGETQYF. The chain recombines TRBV29-1 with TRBJ2-5; tentatively, D is TRBD2 (6 bases). The CDR3 runs to 11 residues. Trimming cost V 7 bases and J 4 bases, with 10 bases left between them. Germline CDR1 and CDR2: SQVTM and ANQGSEA.

This sequence joins TRBV9 and TRBJ2-3, with D possibly TRBD2 on 6 matching bases. V dropped 1 base and J dropped 6 bases, with 9 bases sitting between them. This CDR3 has 13 amino acids. From germline, CDR1 is SGDLS and CDR2 YYNGEE. The CDR3 DNA reads as TGTGCCAGCAGCGTACTTGGGGGGGATACGCAGTATTTT. It is translated as CASSVLGGDTQYF.

The chain uses TRBV28 and TRBJ2-3; D might be TRBD2 (6 bases). Trimming stripped 7 bases from V and 6 bases from J, with 17 bases between. Germline V gene lookup returns CDR1 MDHEN and CDR2 SYDVKM. The CDR3 has 14 residues. The CDR3 is CASIWRERSDTQYF. The CDR3 DNA sequence: TGTGCCAGCATCTGGCGGGAAAGGTCGGATACGCAGTATTTT.

The chain links TRBV7-9 to TRBJ2-2, with a weak D call TRBD1 (5 bases). This CDR3 contains 15 residues. V lost 2 bases and J lost 5, with 12 bases in between. The V gene's germline CDR1 is SEHNR and CDR2 FQNEAQ (reference sequence). In DNA, the CDR3 is TGTGCCAGCAGCTTAATAGGGGCTAGGACCGGGGAGCTGTTTTTT. It specifies CASSLIGARTGELFF.

The rearrangement links TRBV7-3 to TRBJ2-7, with D maybe TRBD1 (6 bases). The CDR3 is made up of 13 amino acids. The V end lost 4 bases, the J end lost 6 bases, and 13 bases lay between the germline ends. Germline-derived CDR1 and CDR2 are SGHTA and FQGTGA. CDR3 region: CASSSTGGGEQYF. The CDR3 DNA reads as TGTGCCAGCAGCTCGACAGGTGGAGGCGAGCAGTACTTC.

This sequence joins TRBV19 and TRBJ1-1, with D perhaps TRBD1 (5 bases). Trimming stripped 3 bases from V and 4 bases from J, with 18 bases between. This CDR3 has 16 amino acids. Germline lookup yields CDR1 LNHDA and CDR2 SQIVND (reference sequence). The CDR3 DNA sequence: TGTGCCAGTAGTATCCGGTTTGGAGGGACGGGCACTGAAGCTTTCTTT. It specifies CASSIRFGGTGTEAFF.

For this clone: Other DNA sequences in the sample encode the same CDR3. The rearrangement joins TRBV18 to TRBJ1-5, with 8 positions matching TRBD1. Germline V gene sequence: CDR1 KGHSH, CDR2 LQKENI. V gave up 3 bases and J gave up 1 base; unmatched junction bases: 2. The CDR3 contains 15 residues. CDR3: CASSPQGASNQPQHF. CDR3 bases: TGTGCCAGCTCACCCCAGGGGGCGAGCAATCAGCCCCAGCATTTT.

The chain has TRBV27 and TRBJ2-7; TRBD1 aligns across 8 bases. Per germline, CDR1 MNHEY and CDR2 SMNVEV (reference sequence). This CDR3 contains 14 residues. J lost 7 bases, V lost 6 bases, and 11 bases had no gene match. The CDR3 spells CASSPGDRPREQYF. CDR3 nucleotides: TGTGCCAGCAGCCCGGGGGACAGGCCGAGGGAGCAGTACTTC.